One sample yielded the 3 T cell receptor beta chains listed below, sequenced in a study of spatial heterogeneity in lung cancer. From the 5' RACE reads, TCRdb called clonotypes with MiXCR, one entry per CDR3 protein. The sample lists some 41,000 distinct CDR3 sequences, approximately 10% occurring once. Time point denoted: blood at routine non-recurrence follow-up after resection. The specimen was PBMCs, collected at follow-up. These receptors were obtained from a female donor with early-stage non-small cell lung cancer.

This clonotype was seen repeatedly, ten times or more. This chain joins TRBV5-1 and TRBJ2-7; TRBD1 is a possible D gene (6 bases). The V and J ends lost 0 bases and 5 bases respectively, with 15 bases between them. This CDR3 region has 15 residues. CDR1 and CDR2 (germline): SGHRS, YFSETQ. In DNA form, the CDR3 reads TGCGCCAGCAGCTTGGTAGCACAGGGATCCGACGAGCAGTACTTC. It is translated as CASSLVAQGSDEQYF. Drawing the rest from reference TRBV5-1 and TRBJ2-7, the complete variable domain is KAGVTQTPRYLIKTRGQQVTLSCSPISGHRSVSWYQQTPGQGLQFLFEYFSETQRNKGNFPGRFSGRQFSNSRSEMNVSTLELGDSALYLCASSLVAQGSDEQYFGPGTRLTVT.

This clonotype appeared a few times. The CDR3 bases are TGTGCCAGCAGCTCCGAGGGAGGCACTGAAGCTTTCTTT. It yields the protein CASSSEGGTEAFF. The chain links TRBV7-9 to TRBJ1-1; no clear D gene. CDR1 is SEHNR and CDR2 is FQNEAQ in the germline V gene (reference sequence). The V and J ends lost 4 bases and 4 bases respectively, with 10 bases between them. The CDR3 totals 13 residues.

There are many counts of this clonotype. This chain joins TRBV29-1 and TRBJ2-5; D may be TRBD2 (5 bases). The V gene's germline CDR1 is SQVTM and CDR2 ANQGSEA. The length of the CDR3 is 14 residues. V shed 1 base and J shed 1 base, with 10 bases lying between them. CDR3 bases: TGCAGCGTTGAAGGACTACGGACCCAAGAGACCCAGTACTTC. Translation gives CSVEGLRTQETQYF.